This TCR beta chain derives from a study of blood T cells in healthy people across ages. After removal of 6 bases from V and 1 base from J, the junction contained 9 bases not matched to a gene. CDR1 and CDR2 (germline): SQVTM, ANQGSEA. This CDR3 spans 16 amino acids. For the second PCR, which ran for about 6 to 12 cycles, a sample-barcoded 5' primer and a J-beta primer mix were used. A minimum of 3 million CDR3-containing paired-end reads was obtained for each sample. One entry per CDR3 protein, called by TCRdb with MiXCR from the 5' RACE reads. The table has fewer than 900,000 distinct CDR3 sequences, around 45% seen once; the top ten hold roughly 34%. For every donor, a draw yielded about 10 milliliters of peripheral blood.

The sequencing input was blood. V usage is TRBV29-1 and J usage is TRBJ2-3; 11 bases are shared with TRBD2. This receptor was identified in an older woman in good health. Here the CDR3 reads CSVEIGLAGRTDTQYF. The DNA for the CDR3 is TGCAGCGTAGAAATTGGACTAGCGGGCCGCACAGATACGCAGTATTTT.